Below, 21 T cell receptor beta chains from the same sample are listed, as sequenced in a study of blood T cell repertoires in COVID-19. Generated by immunoSEQ multiplex PCR, the TCRdb table keeps only in-frame clones and is missing some. The data contain some 200,000 clones, roughly 80% of them singletons. Sequenced sample: peripheral blood. The receptors originated from a human donor with acute or convalescent COVID-19. The donor label of this sample is uncertain.

A single count supports this clone. This CDR3 is CASVLGGRDGTGELFF. DNA for the CDR3: TGTGCTAGTGTCTTGGGTGGCAGGGATGGAACCGGGGAGCTGTTTTTT. The genes are TRBV12-5 and TRBJ2-2, with a weak D call TRBD1 (5 bases). The V gene lost 7 bases and the J gene lost 5 bases, with 20 bases spanning the gap. Germline CDR1 and CDR2: LGHNT and FRNRAP. The CDR3 is 16 amino acids.

The chain recombines TRBV29-1 with TRBJ1-2; 9 nucleotides agree with TRBD1. The CDR3 covers 15 residues. Germline lookup yields CDR1 SQVTM and CDR2 ANQGSEA. Losses at the gene ends were 1 base for V and 5 bases for J; bases not matched to a gene: 8. This chain's CDR3 is CSVEGAAGQGYGYTF. The DNA of the CDR3 is TGCAGCGTTGAAGGGGCCGCAGGACAGGGGTATGGCTACACCTTC.

This clone occurred a few times. The chain has TRBV30 and TRBJ1-5; D is uncertain. The CDR3 has 13 amino acids. Germline V gene sequence: CDR1 GTSNPN, CDR2 SVGIG (reference sequence). V lost 7 bases and J lost 1, with 11 bases in between. DNA for the CDR3: TGTGCCTCCGCGGCGAGCAGCAATCAGCCCCAGCATTTT. This gives the protein CASAASSNQPQHF.

V is TRBV2 and J is TRBJ1-1; D is ambiguous. The CDR3 runs 14 residues. Germline CDR1 is SNHLY and CDR2 is FYNNEI. V lost 2 bases and J lost 1, with 8 bases in between. The CDR3 loop is CASSERDRNTEAFF. The DNA for the CDR3 is TGTGCCAGCAGTGAACGGGATAGGAACACTGAAGCTTTCTTT. The whole variable domain, filled in from reference TRBV2 and TRBJ1-1, reads EPEVTQTPSHQVTQMGQEVILRCVPISNHLYFYWYRQILGQKVEFLVSFYNNEISEKSEIFDDQFSVERPDGSNFTLKIRSTKLEDSAMYFCASSERDRNTEAFFGQGTRLTVV.

The chain recombines TRBV3-1 (or the pseudogene TRBV3-2) with TRBJ2-4, with D perhaps matching TRBD1 (6 bases). This CDR3 spans 14 amino acids. The germline V gene encodes CDR1 LGHDT and CDR2 YNNKEL (reference sequence). Trimming left V 2 bases short and J 3 bases short, with 8 bases between. The CDR3 DNA reads as TGTGCCAGCAGCCAAAGCAGGGGCAAAAACATTCAGTACTTC. Its protein is CASSQSRGKNIQYF.

This clone occurred once. This chain uses TRBV3-1 (or the pseudogene TRBV3-2) with TRBJ2-7; TRBD2 agrees at 8 bases. The ends lost 1 base at V and 6 bases at J; junction bases unmatched: 5. Looked up from germline, CDR1 is LGHDT and CDR2 is YNNKEL (reference sequence). The CDR3 has 14 amino acids. The CDR3 nucleotides read TGTGCCAGCAGCCAAGGGAGGGCGGGGGGCGAGCAGTACTTC. Residues: CASSQGRAGGEQYF.

J is TRBJ1-1 and V is TRBV7-6; a weak D match, TRBD1 (6 bases). Trimming cost V 5 bases and J 4 bases, with 11 bases left between them. This CDR3 is 13 amino acids long. Germline V gene sequence: CDR1 SGHVS, CDR2 FNYEAQ. DNA of the CDR3: TGTGCCAGCAGCCTACAGGGCACCACTGAAGCTTTCTTT. It yields the protein CASSLQGTTEAFF.

The chain combines TRBV19 with TRBJ1-2; possible D gene TRBD1, 6 bases. V lost 4 bases to trimming and J lost 2 bases, with 8 bases between them. Germline CDR1 is LNHDA and CDR2 is SQIVND (reference sequence). The CDR3 loop spans 13 amino acids. The CDR3 region has the DNA TGTGCCAGTAGTACGCAGGGGAACTATGGCTACACCTTC. Translated: CASSTQGNYGYTF.

The chain uses TRBV2 and TRBJ2-5; 7 bases map to TRBD2. The J segment lost 4 bases and the V segment lost 2 bases, leaving 7 bases of the junction unmatched. The CDR3 contains 15 residues. In germline, CDR1 is SNHLY, CDR2 FYNNEI. The CDR3 DNA sequence: TGTGCCAGCAGTGAAAGCGGGACGGAGGGAGAGACCCAGTACTTC. Encoded protein: CASSESGTEGETQYF.

This rearrangement joins TRBV18 to TRBJ2-1; D unresolved. Trimming shortened V by 3 bases and J by 8 bases, and 20 bases separated the two germline ends. The CDR3 contains 16 residues. From germline, CDR1 is KGHSH and CDR2 LQKENI. The CDR3 region is CASSPLAESYVYEQFF. In DNA, the CDR3 is TGTGCCAGCTCACCTTTAGCAGAATCATATGTTTATGAGCAGTTCTTC.

This chain links TRBV11-2 with TRBJ1-2, with TRBD1 matching 7 bases. CDR1 SGHAT and CDR2 FQNNGV come from the germline V gene. The ends lost 5 bases at V and 0 bases at J; junction bases unmatched: 9. CDR3 length: 16 amino acids. CDR3 nucleotides: TGTGCCAGCAGCCCCCGGACAGGCCATGCTAACTATGGCTACACCTTC. Translating gives CASSPRTGHANYGYTF. The full variable domain, in which reference TRBV11-2 and TRBJ1-2 provide the parts outside the CDR3, is EAGVAQSPRYKIIEKRQSVAFWCNPISGHATLYWYQQILGQGPKLLIQFQNNGVVDDSQLPKDRFSAERLKGVDSTLKIQPAKLEDSAVYLCASSPRTGHANYGYTFGSGTRLTVV.

V and J are TRBV5-5 and TRBJ2-7; 10 bases align to TRBD2. Germline assignment: CDR1 SGHKS and CDR2 YYEKEE (reference sequence). This CDR3 is built from 15 residues. The V and J ends lost 4 bases and 0 bases, in that order; junction bases with no gene match: 4. The CDR3 is CASSRTSGSSYEQYF. The DNA of the CDR3 is TGTGCCAGCAGCCGGACTAGCGGTTCCTCCTACGAGCAGTACTTC.

This sequence joins TRBV27 and TRBJ1-1; 8 nucleotides line up with TRBD1. V lost 2 bases, J lost 0 bases, and 20 bases stayed unmatched. The CDR3 loop spans 21 amino acids. Germline loops: CDR1 MNHEY, CDR2 SMNVEV (reference sequence). CDR3 region: CASSLVLGTGRAGEMNTEAFF. Written as DNA, the CDR3 is TGTGCCAGCAGTTTAGTTTTAGGGACAGGCCGCGCAGGGGAAATGAACACTGAAGCTTTCTTT.

Only one count was recorded for this clone. The V call is TRBV5-6, the J call TRBJ1-5; perhaps TRBD1 as D (6 bases). CDR3 length: 14 amino acids. CDR1 is SGHDT, CDR2 YYEEEE, per germline. Trimming took off 4 bases at V and 5 bases at J, with 13 bases between the two ends. The CDR3 DNA is TGTGCCAGCAGCGTGAGGGGGACGGATCAGCCCCAGCATTTT. Residues: CASSVRGTDQPQHF. The whole variable domain, remainder taken from reference TRBV5-6 and TRBJ1-5, is DAGVTQSPTHLIKTRGQQVTLRCSPKSGHDTVSWYQQALGQGPQFIFQYYEEEERQRGNFPDRFSGHQFPNYSSELNVNALLLGDSALYLCASSVRGTDQPQHFGDGTRLSIL.

The chain recombines TRBV19 with TRBJ1-5; 9 bases align to TRBD1. V gave up 4 bases and J gave up 7 bases; unmatched junction bases: 8. Germline V gene data show CDR1 as LNHDA and CDR2 as SQIVND (reference sequence). The CDR3 sequence is 15 residues long. CDR3 DNA: TGTGCCAGTAGTACCCCAGGGACAGGGACGCAGCCCCAGCATTTT. It translates to CASSTPGTGTQPQHF.

This clone was recorded a few times. An end of the junction differs from the germline gene, which may be a read error. This rearrangement joins TRBV7-7 to TRBJ2-5; 9 bases agree with TRBD2. Germline loops: CDR1 SSHAT, CDR2 FNYEAQ (reference sequence). The CDR3 consists of 15 residues. The DNA for the CDR3 is TGTGCTAGCAGCTTAGCGGGGGCGTTCCAAGAGACCCAGTACTTC. This sequence encodes CASSLAGAFQETQYF.

The rearrangement joins TRBV27 to TRBJ1-5; D gene uncertain. This CDR3 has 15 residues. Between the trimmed V and J ends, which lost 3 bases and 3 bases, there was a span of 12 bases. Germline V gene lookup returns CDR1 MNHEY and CDR2 SMNVEV (reference sequence). The CDR3 reads CASSLTSGFNQPQHF. CDR3 sequence (DNA): TGTGCCAGCAGTTTGACGTCGGGATTCAATCAGCCCCAGCATTTT.

The chain has TRBV4-1 and TRBJ2-7; D is possibly TRBD2 (5 bases). Germline values: CDR1 MGHRA, CDR2 YSYEKL. The CDR3 sequence is 15 residues long. Trimming removed 0 bases from V and 3 bases from J, with 12 bases in between. The CDR3 coding sequence is TGCGCCAGCAGCCAAGATAGTTTCGGGATCTACGAGCAGTACTTC. It encodes CASSQDSFGIYEQYF.

On this clone: This sample also contains other DNA sequences that code for the same CDR3. V usage is TRBV6-5 and J usage is TRBJ1-1; D may be TRBD1 (5 bases). CDR3 length: 13 residues. Germline V gene lookup returns CDR1 MNHEY and CDR2 SVGAGI. The V and J ends lost 0 bases and 4 bases respectively, with 6 bases between them. The CDR3 protein is CASSYSQGTEAFF. In DNA form, the CDR3 reads TGTGCCAGCAGTTACTCCCAGGGCACTGAAGCTTTCTTT.

This clone was seen a few times. The sample has other DNA sequences that encode this CDR3 too. V usage is TRBV7-2 and J usage is TRBJ2-1, with TRBD2 matching 7 bases. The junction had 4 bases not matched to a gene; V was cut back by 5 bases and J by 6 bases. CDR3 length: 13 residues. Germline loops: CDR1 SGHTA, CDR2 FQGNSA. CDR3 in DNA: TGTGCCAGCAGCCTGCGGACTAGCAATGAGCAGTTCTTC. Amino acid sequence: CASSLRTSNEQFF.

The chain links TRBV2 to TRBJ2-1; TRBD2 agrees at 8 bases. The J segment lost 0 bases and the V segment lost 11 bases, leaving 6 bases of the junction unmatched. CDR3 length: 14 amino acids. Germline assignment: CDR1 SNHLY and CDR2 FYNNEI. The DNA for the CDR3 is TGTGCCTGCACCGGGACTAGCTCCTACAATGAGCAGTTCTTC. Amino acid sequence: CACTGTSSYNEQFF.